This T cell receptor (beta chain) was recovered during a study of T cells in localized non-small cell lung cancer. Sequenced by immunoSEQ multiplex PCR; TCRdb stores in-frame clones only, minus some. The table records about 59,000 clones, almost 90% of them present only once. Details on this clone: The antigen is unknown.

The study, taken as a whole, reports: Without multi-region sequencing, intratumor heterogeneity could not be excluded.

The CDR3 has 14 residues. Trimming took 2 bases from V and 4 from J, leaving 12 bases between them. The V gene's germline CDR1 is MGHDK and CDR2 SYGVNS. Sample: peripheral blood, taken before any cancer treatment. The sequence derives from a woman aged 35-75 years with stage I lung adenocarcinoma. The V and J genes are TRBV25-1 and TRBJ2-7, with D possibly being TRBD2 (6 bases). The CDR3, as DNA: TGTGCCAGCAGTGAACCCTCGGGGGTATACGAGCAGTACTTC. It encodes CASSEPSGVYEQYF.